The rows below give T cell receptor beta chains drawn from one sample of a study of shared clonotypes between healthy human individuals. Produced via immunoSEQ multiplex PCR; TCRdb's table is partial and in-frame only. The repertoire consists of under 1 million clones, with just over 95% occurring once and the leading ten covering 0.2% to 0.25%. The sample comprised naive CD8+ T cells sorted from blood. Receptors originate from a man aged 25-45 years in good health. Each CDR3 is given with its conserved first and last residue. The order of the fields is V gene, D gene, clone size, J gene, CDR3 DNA, CDR3 protein. The D gene is left open where the match is weak. The size of a clone is reported for some rows only, either as once, few or many, or as a class for expanded clones.

>TRBV28|TRBD1|.|TRBJ1-5
TGTGCCAGCAGTCATGACAGGGGCAATCAGCCCCAGCATTTT
CASSHDRGNQPQHF
>TRBV11-2|.|.|TRBJ2-7
TGTGCCAGCAGCTTAGGTCGCCTGGGACCGTACTTC
CASSLGRLGPYF
>TRBV6-5|TRBD1|.|TRBJ1-2
TGTGCCAGCAGTTTTAGGGGGCAGGACTATGGCTACACCTTC
CASSFRGQDYGYTF
>TRBV14|.|.|TRBJ2-7
TGTGCCAGCAGCCAAGGGGGGGAGCAGTACTTC
CASSQGGEQYF
>TRBV19|.|.|TRBJ1-5
TGTGCCAGTAGTACCCTTCCGTCTTACCCCCAGCATTTT
CASSTLPSYPQHF
>TRBV6-1|.|.|TRBJ2-3
TGTGCCAGCAGTGAGGTCGGGCGGCCAGATACGCAGTATTTT
CASSEVGRPDTQYF
>TRBV9|.|once|TRBJ1-1
TGTGCCAGCAGCGAGGGGGGAGGAGAAGCTTTCTTT
CASSEGGGEAFF
>TRBV7-9|.|once|TRBJ1-1
TGTGCCAGCAGCTTTGAGACTGAAGCTTTCTTT
CASSFETEAFF
>TRBV27|.|.|TRBJ1-3
TGTGCCAGCAGTTTAATGGGCGGCCCTGGAAACACCATATATTTT
CASSLMGGPGNTIYF
>TRBV7-9|.|.|TRBJ2-1
TGTGCCAGCAGCGGTATCTACAATGAGCAGTTCTTC
CASSGIYNEQFF
>TRBV6-4|TRBD2|.|TRBJ2-1
TGTGCCAGCAGTGACGGGCGGGAGGAGGTGGGAGAGCAGTTCTTC
CASSDGREEVGEQFF
>TRBV14|TRBD2|.|TRBJ2-2
TGTGCCACCAGACTAGCGGGAGGGTACACCGGGGAGCTGTTTTTT
CATRLAGGYTGELFF
>TRBV27|.|.|TRBJ2-3
TGTGCCAGCATGGGGAGGGGGCGTCTGACAGATACGCAGTATTTT
CASMGRGRLTDTQYF
>TRBV7-9|TRBD1|.|TRBJ2-7
TGTGCCAGCAGCACCTCGATCGGGACAGACGTTTACTCCTACGAGCAGTACTTC
CASSTSIGTDVYSYEQYF
>TRBV9|.|few|TRBJ2-1
TGTGCCAGCGAGACCGCGGGCTACAATGAGCAGTTCTTC
CASETAGYNEQFF
>TRBV12-2|.|.|TRBJ2-7
TGTGCAAGTCGCCCACGCGGACAGGGGTTCTACGAGCAGTACTTC
CASRPRGQGFYEQYF
>TRBV15|TRBD2|.|TRBJ2-1
TGTGCCACGGGAGGGGTCTCCTACAATGAGCAGTTCTTC
CATGGVSYNEQFF